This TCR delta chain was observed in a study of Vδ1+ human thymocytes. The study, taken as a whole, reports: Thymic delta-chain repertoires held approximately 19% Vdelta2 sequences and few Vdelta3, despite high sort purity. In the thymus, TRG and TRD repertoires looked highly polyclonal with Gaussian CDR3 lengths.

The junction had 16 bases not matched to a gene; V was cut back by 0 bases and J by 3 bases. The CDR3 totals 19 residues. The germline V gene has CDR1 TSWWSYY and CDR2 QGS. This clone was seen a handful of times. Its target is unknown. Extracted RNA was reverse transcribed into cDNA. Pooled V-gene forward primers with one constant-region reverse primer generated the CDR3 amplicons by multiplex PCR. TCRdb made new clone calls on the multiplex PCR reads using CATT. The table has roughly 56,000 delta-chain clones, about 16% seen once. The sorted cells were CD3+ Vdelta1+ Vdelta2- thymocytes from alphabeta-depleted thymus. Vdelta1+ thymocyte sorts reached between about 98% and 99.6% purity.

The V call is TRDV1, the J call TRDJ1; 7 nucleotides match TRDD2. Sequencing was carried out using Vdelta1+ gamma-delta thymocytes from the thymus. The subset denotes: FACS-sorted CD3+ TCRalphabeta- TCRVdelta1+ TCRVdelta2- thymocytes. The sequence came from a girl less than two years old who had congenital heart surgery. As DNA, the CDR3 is TGTGCTCTTGGGGAACTAGTCCTTCCTCCGGAACTGGACCCCGATAAACTCATCTTT. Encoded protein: CALGELVLPPELDPDKLIF.